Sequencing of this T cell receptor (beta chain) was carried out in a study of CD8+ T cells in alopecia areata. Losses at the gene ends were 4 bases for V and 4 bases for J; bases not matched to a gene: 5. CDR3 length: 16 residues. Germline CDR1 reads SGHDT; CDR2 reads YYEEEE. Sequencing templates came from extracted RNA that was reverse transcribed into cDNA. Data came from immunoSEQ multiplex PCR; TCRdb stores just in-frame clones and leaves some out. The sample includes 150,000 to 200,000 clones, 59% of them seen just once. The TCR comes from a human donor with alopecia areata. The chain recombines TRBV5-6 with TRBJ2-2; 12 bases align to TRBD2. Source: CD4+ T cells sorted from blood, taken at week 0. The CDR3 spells CASSRLAGAVTGELFF. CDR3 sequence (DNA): TGTGCCAGCAGCAGACTAGCGGGGGCCGTCACCGGGGAGCTGTTTTTT.